Below, one T cell receptor beta chain is given with its context. Its antigen is unidentified. Stated time point: sample taken at primary tumor resection. The cohort: 65 to 80 early-stage, untreated non-small cell lung cancer patients. Unsorted whole RNA samples from tumor, nontumor lung or frozen PBMC were sequenced. Via MiXCR, TCRdb re-called the 5' RACE reads, giving one row per CDR3 protein. The sample consists of about 45,000 distinct CDR3 sequences, approximately 14% of them appearing once. This record comes from a study of spatial heterogeneity in lung cancer. The study's findings and limits: Blood showed ubiquitous tumor TCRs more often at resection than at routine follow-up.

The source material was PBMCs, sampled at surgery. This TCR was recovered from a male donor with early-stage non-small cell lung cancer.

The CDR3 nucleotides are TGTGCCAGCAGCTCGGGAACAGATACGCAGTATTTT. It yields the protein CASSSGTDTQYF. The chain carries TRBV5-6 and TRBJ2-3; D might be TRBD2 (5 bases). CDR3 length: 12 residues. Trimming pared 3 bases from V and 3 bases from J, leaving 5 bases between. Looked up from germline, CDR1 is SGHDT and CDR2 is YYEEEE.